The present T cell receptor beta chain was sequenced within a study of T cells in Graves' hyperthyroidism and ophthalmopathy (dated by TCRdb to about 2019). In the study overall: Peripheral blood was collected at initial diagnosis, before any treatment. To identify TCR V-J signatures that set the groups apart, the researchers used a discovery cohort of 100 patients, made up of 40 to 45 with Graves' ophthalmopathy and 57 with stable Graves' hyperthyroidism. An independent validation cohort of fewer than 20 hyperthyroidism patients and more than 15 patients who later progressed to ophthalmopathy tested prospective prediction of ophthalmopathy. The 85 to 100 discovery patients were divided at random into training and test sets in a 7:3 ratio. In more than five Graves' hyperthyroidism patients, the study also compared T-cell repertoires from thyroid tissue with T-cell repertoires from blood. After blood sampling, hyperthyroidism patients were treated with methimazole at a starting dose of 30 mg daily, and ophthalmopathy patients were treated with high-dose intravenous methylprednisolone. According to the paper, TCR Vbeta CDR3 sequencing was carried out on more than 120 peripheral blood samples, which came from 40 to 45 ophthalmopathy, around 75 hyperthyroidism and approximately 17 progressor patients.

Broad study findings and their caveats: A 13 V-J signature model separated ophthalmopathy from stable hyperthyroidism, with roughly 88% sensitivity and roughly 82% specificity in cross-validation and 80%/75% in testing. In validation, progression to ophthalmopathy was predicted by the model with roughly 69% sensitivity and 72.22% specificity, a median of around 6.5 months before onset. Sample size was not statistically predetermined, and blinding of investigators to group allocation was not performed. Blood samples also contained most of the expanded thyroid clonotypes (frequency above 0.001), which suggests that blood repertoires may reflect thyroid immune responses.

V loses 8 bases, J loses 6 bases, and the germline ends lie 11 bases apart. CDR1 and CDR2 are drawn from the germline V gene (reference sequence): GTSNPN, SVGIG. From cysteine to phenylalanine, the CDR3 is 11 amino acids long. CDR3 DNA is the only sequence kept; it has 33 bases, read in frame from the first base. This clonotype was counted at least ten times. Its antigen target is currently unknown. There are no base qualities to consult, and no much larger clone falls within one base. Amplification of TCR beta CDR3 regions was carried out from RNA transcripts. The first round of RT-PCR for the TCR CDR3 was performed with the HTBI primer set and the Qiagen OneStep RT-PCR kit. Libraries were constructed in a second round of multiplex PCR, after which size selection and purification were performed. Paired-end sequencing of the libraries was performed with 100 bp reads on an Illumina HiSeq2000. Turning to the authors' computational methods: SOAPnuke was used to process the raw data, throwing out any read that contained adapters or uncalled bases, had a mean Phred below 15, or lacked an exact constant-primer or identifier match. COPE v1.2.5 was used to merge the high-quality paired reads, and each unique nucleotide sequence was defined as a clonotype. Clonotypes were aligned to IMGT TRBV, TRBD and TRBJ reference segments using MiTCR v1.1. The analysis was restricted to V-J combinations with a frequency above 0.0001, which together covered about 99% of the repertoires. A TCS score was defined as the ratio of F50 (clonal expansion) to E x V (chaos), with BLOSUM62-based TCRdist applied between CDR3 peptides within each V-J. Welch's t-statistics and random forest reduced some 510 V-J features to roughly 13, which were used in a naive Bayes classifier (R e1071). Through fastp at Q25 and MiXCR, TCRdb rebuilt clones from the public reads, retaining in-frame beta chains. For every CDR3 protein sequence, its rows merge into one entry that carries the most common genes and DNA. For this entry, the V and J calls and clone size follow TCRdb and not the study's own pipeline. This sample has about 200,000 distinct CDR3 sequences in its table, and about a sixth of those were observed once. Together, the top ten hold roughly 49% of the sample.

Graves' hyperthyroidism was defined as stable when no progression to ophthalmopathy occurred over 18 months of follow-up. Hyperthyroidism patients were aged 18 to 65 years and newly diagnosed, with disease duration of less than 2 months. The study excluded patients with uncontrolled infections, other autoimmune diseases, pregnancy or lactation. Clinical symptoms, serum thyroxine and TRAb, thyroid ultrasound, and orbital computed tomography formed the basis for the diagnoses. PBMCs were isolated from approximately 10 ml of fresh peripheral blood by Ficoll-Paque density gradient centrifugation. Total RNA was extracted using Trizol reagent, and RNA quality was assessed on an Agilent 2100 Bioanalyzer.

This chain is built from TRBV30 and TRBJ2-1, with the D gene not clear enough to name. Sequenced input: blood. The TCR sequence derives from a woman in her fifties or sixties with Graves' hyperthyroidism. The DNA reads TGTGCCACTACGCTTGGCAATGAGCAGTTCTTC. It encodes CATTLGNEQFF.